Following are 21 T cell receptor beta chains from one sample sequenced in a study of T-cell reconstitution after alpha-beta-depleted transplantation in children. Unique molecular identifiers were incorporated into the prepared TCRbeta library. Via MiXCR, TCRdb re-called the PCR reads, giving one row per CDR3 protein. The sample has around 500,000 distinct CDR3 sequences; about an eighth are singletons. Sequenced here: PBMCs from the stem cell graft donor, sampled from the stem cell graft. These receptors all come from a human donor who donated a stem cell graft to a child with combined immunodeficiency.

The J gene is TRBJ2-3, the V gene TRBV25-1; D is ambiguous. Germline V gene data show CDR1 as MGHDK and CDR2 as SYGVNS. The CDR3 has 15 amino acids. Trimming left V 5 bases short and J 1 base short, with 13 bases between. CDR3 DNA sequence: TGTGCCAGCAGTCCCGGCCGCGCCCGCACAGATACGCAGTATTTT. Translation: CASSPGRARTDTQYF.

V is TRBV5-1 and J is TRBJ2-5; 14 nucleotides match TRBD2. Trimming took 4 bases from V and 4 from J; bases not matched to a gene: 6. CDR1 is SGHRS and CDR2 is YFSETQ in the germline V gene. This CDR3 region has 16 residues. This CDR3 reads CASSVGLAGGGETQYF. CDR3 bases: TGCGCCAGCAGCGTCGGACTAGCGGGAGGCGGAGAGACCCAGTACTTC.

The J gene is TRBJ2-7, the V gene TRBV7-2; D is unclear. In germline, CDR1 is SGHTA, CDR2 FQGNSA. CDR3 length: 16 amino acids. V gave up 1 base and J gave up 4 bases, with 17 bases separating them. Here the CDR3 DNA reads TGTGCCAGCAGCTTAGGGGTGGGCCCTATGTTTTACGAGCAGTACTTC. Amino acid sequence: CASSLGVGPMFYEQYF.

This clonotype was picked up a small number of times. The chain links TRBV12-5 to TRBJ2-2; 10 nucleotides agree with TRBD1. Germline V gene lookup returns CDR1 LGHNT and CDR2 FRNRAP. The V and J ends lost 5 bases and 5 bases, in that order; junction bases with no gene match: 5. This CDR3 contains 15 residues. The DNA of the CDR3 is TGTGCTAGTGGTCCGGGACAGGGGCCTACCGGGGAGCTGTTTTTT. Amino acids: CASGPGQGPTGELFF.

The genes are TRBV7-6 and TRBJ2-1; 11 positions match TRBD2. The CDR3 totals 17 residues. The junction had 8 bases not matched to a gene; V was cut back by 1 base and J by 6 bases. Germline loops: CDR1 SGHVS, CDR2 FNYEAQ. The CDR3 is CASSLELAGAWGNEQFF. CDR3 DNA: TGTGCCAGCAGCTTAGAACTAGCGGGGGCCTGGGGCAATGAGCAGTTCTTC. Combining the CDR3 with reference TRBV7-6 and TRBJ2-1 gives the whole variable domain GAGVSQSPRYKVTKRGQDVALRCDPISGHVSLYWYRQALGQGPEFLTYFNYEAQQDKSGLPNDRFSAERPEGSISTLTIQRTEQRDSAMYRCASSLELAGAWGNEQFFGPGTRLTVL.

This clonotype was seen only a few times. CDR3 sequence reads: CASSPTGPLNIQYF. CDR3 sequence (DNA): TGTGCCAGCAGCCCAACAGGGCCTCTAAACATTCAGTACTTC. This chain joins TRBV7-6 and TRBJ2-4; D is perhaps TRBD1 (6 bases). Trimming removed 5 bases from V and 6 bases from J, with 14 bases in between. The germline CDR1 and CDR2 sequences are SGHVS and FNYEAQ. This CDR3 comprises 14 residues.

In its sample, this clonotype was seen many times. The V and J genes are TRBV18 and TRBJ2-7, with 10 bases that match TRBD2. This CDR3 region has 15 residues. Germline values: CDR1 KGHSH, CDR2 LQKENI. The V gene end was trimmed by 4 bases and the J gene end by 0 bases; junction bases not matched to a gene: 3. This CDR3 is CASSRPSGSSYEQYF. CDR3 sequence (DNA): TGTGCCAGCTCACGACCTAGCGGGAGCTCCTACGAGCAGTACTTC.

This chain links TRBV20-1 with TRBJ1-2; D gene unclear. Germline-derived CDR1 and CDR2 are DFQATT and SNEGSKA (reference sequence). The CDR3 runs to 13 residues. V lost 0 bases and J 4 bases, leaving 9 bases between the germline ends. In DNA form, the CDR3 reads TGCAGTGCTAGAGATGCCTCCTTCTATGGCTACACCTTC. Translated: CSARDASFYGYTF.

This clonotype was seen a few times. The chain carries TRBV6-1 and TRBJ1-4; no reliable D call. The CDR3 contains 15 residues. Germline loops: CDR1 MNHNS, CDR2 SASEGT. Trimming stripped 5 bases from V and 8 bases from J, with 18 bases between. CDR3 amino acids: CASSPLAVGKEKLFF. DNA for the CDR3: TGTGCCAGCAGTCCGCTCGCGGTTGGGAAGGAAAAACTGTTTTTT.

In this sample, this clonotype turned up many times. Here the CDR3 DNA reads TGTGCCAGCAGTTACGGCAGGGGGCATTCACCCCTCCACTTT. It is translated as CASSYGRGHSPLHF. The chain joins TRBV12-3 or TRBV12-4 to TRBJ1-6, with 8 positions matching TRBD1. V was clipped by 4 bases and J by 8 bases; unmatched bases: 4. The CDR3 is made up of 14 amino acids.

The table lists this clonotype with a few counts. The chain recombines TRBV3-1 with TRBJ1-5; tentative D call: TRBD1 (5 bases). Germline assignment: CDR1 LGHDT and CDR2 YNNKEL (reference sequence). The CDR3 contains 16 residues. The germline V and J ends were trimmed by 1 base and 2 bases, with 12 bases remaining between them. The CDR3 region has the DNA TGTGCCAGCAGCCAAGGGACACCCTGGGGCAATCAGCCCCAGCATTTT. Its protein product is CASSQGTPWGNQPQHF.

V and J are TRBV5-1 and TRBJ2-3, with TRBD1 as a possible D gene (6 bases). This CDR3 has 17 amino acids. The V and J ends lost 0 bases and 0 bases respectively, with 14 bases between them. Germline lookup yields CDR1 SGHRS and CDR2 YFSETQ. CDR3 amino acids: CASSLAGGTLSTDTQYF. CDR3 nucleotide sequence: TGCGCCAGCAGCTTGGCTGGTGGGACACTGAGCACAGATACGCAGTATTTT. Variable domain in full (rest from reference TRBV5-1 and TRBJ2-3): KAGVTQTPRYLIKTRGQQVTLSCSPISGHRSVSWYQQTPGQGLQFLFEYFSETQRNKGNFPGRFSGRQFSNSRSEMNVSTLELGDSALYLCASSLAGGTLSTDTQYFGPGTRLTVL.

This clonotype has at least ten counts. V usage is TRBV20-1 and J usage is TRBJ2-1; TRBD2 is a possible D gene (9 bases). V was clipped by 4 bases and J by 7 bases, with 20 bases between them. CDR1 is DFQATT, CDR2 SNEGSKA, per germline (reference sequence). This CDR3 region has 15 residues. The CDR3 region has the DNA TGCAGTGCTACCCAGGGGGCGGGGGGGCCAAATGAGCAGTTCTTC. This sequence encodes CSATQGAGGPNEQFF.

The J gene is TRBJ2-7, the V gene TRBV20-1; 7 positions agree with TRBD1. The germline gives CDR1 DFQATT, CDR2 SNEGSKA (reference sequence). CDR3 length equals 16 residues. V gave up 5 bases and J gave up 2 bases; unmatched junction bases: 15. The CDR3 region is CSAAGLGQLRTYEQYF. The DNA for the CDR3 is TGCAGTGCTGCGGGTTTGGGACAGCTTAGGACCTACGAGCAGTACTTC.

The chain couples TRBV5-4 to TRBJ2-5, with 10 bases matching TRBD2. Germline loops: CDR1 SGHNT, CDR2 YYREEE (reference sequence). The CDR3 loop spans 17 amino acids. V dropped 1 base and J dropped 2; count of bases not matched to a gene: 8. CDR3 in amino acids: CASSLSLGAGGQETQYF. The DNA for the CDR3 is TGTGCCAGCAGCTTGTCACTGGGAGCGGGAGGGCAAGAGACCCAGTACTTC.

This clonotype was seen a few times. The rearrangement links TRBV12-3 or TRBV12-4 to TRBJ2-3, with 9 bases matching TRBD2. V was clipped by 1 base and J by 7 bases; unmatched bases: 12. The CDR3 covers 17 residues. DNA of the CDR3: TGTGCCAGCAGTTTAGTCCCGGGGACTAGCAGGGAAAATACGCAGTATTTT. This codes for CASSLVPGTSRENTQYF.

This clonotype has just a few counts. This chain joins TRBV12-3 or TRBV12-4 and TRBJ2-5, with 7 bases aligning to TRBD2. The V gene end was trimmed by 5 bases and the J gene end by 3 bases; junction bases not matched to a gene: 6. The CDR3 has 14 residues. CDR3 sequence reads: CASSQTSPKETQYF. In nucleotides, the CDR3 is TGTGCCAGCAGTCAGACTAGCCCTAAAGAGACCCAGTACTTC.

The rearrangement links TRBV7-2 to TRBJ2-3; 8 bases agree with TRBD2. V shed 6 bases and J 5 bases; nucleotides not matched to a gene: 19. Germline V gives CDR1 SGHTA, CDR2 FQGNSA. The CDR3 is 18 residues long. This CDR3 is CASSLGANYGGAQDTQYF. For the CDR3, the DNA is TGTGCCAGCAGTCTAGGCGCTAACTACGGGGGGGCCCAAGATACGCAGTATTTT.

This clonotype has at least ten counts. The chain carries TRBV5-5 and TRBJ1-3; D not certain. The CDR3 totals 16 residues. CDR1 and CDR2 (germline): SGHKS, YYEKEE (reference sequence). The ends were cut back, 0 bases at V and 0 bases at J, with 10 bases in the middle. This CDR3 is CASSLAVPSSGNTIYF. CDR3 bases: TGTGCCAGCAGCTTGGCGGTACCATCCTCTGGAAACACCATATATTTT.

The V call is TRBV3-1, the J call TRBJ2-6; D may match TRBD1 or TRBD2 (5 bases each). The CDR3 has 15 residues. In germline, CDR1 is LGHDT, CDR2 YNNKEL (reference sequence). V was pared by 8 bases and J by 0 bases, with 11 bases between. CDR3 DNA sequence: TGTGCCAGCCTCGGGGACCCCTCTGGGGCCAACGTCCTGACTTTC. It yields the protein CASLGDPSGANVLTF.

This clonotype was counted at least ten times. V is TRBV6-5 and J is TRBJ2-2, with 7 bases aligning to TRBD1. This CDR3 has 17 residues. Germline CDR1 reads MNHEY; CDR2 reads SVGAGI. J gave up 2 bases and V 0 bases, and 6 bases lay outside the gene matches. The DNA of the CDR3 is TGTGCCAGCAGTTACTCCGCCAGGGGGTTTAACACCGGGGAGCTGTTTTTT. It codes for CASSYSARGFNTGELFF.